This is a list of T cell receptor beta chains from one sample in a study of T-cell memory formation after mild COVID-19. TCRdb processed the 5' RACE reads anew with MiXCR; each CDR3 protein has one entry. The sample includes some 160,000 distinct CDR3 sequences, around a third of them seen just once. Sequencing was done on a sample of PBMCs or a T cell subset sorted from them (not recorded which). These receptors came from an adult woman who had mild COVID-19 (a few samples of this study predate the infection). Cell type and time point are not known. CDR3s leave out the opening cysteine and the closing phenylalanine or tryptophan. A D gene is named only where the DNA matches it firmly. Clone sizes are given selectively: once, few, many, or a class where the clone is expanded.

clone size: once
J gene: TRBJ1-5
D gene: -
V gene: TRBV23-1
CDR3 protein: ASSADTSRNQPQH

clone size: -
J gene: TRBJ2-7
D gene: TRBD1
V gene: TRBV6-6
CDR3 protein: ASTTRQGSYEQY

clone size: -
J gene: TRBJ2-7
D gene: TRBD2
V gene: TRBV3-1
CDR3 protein: ASSQVSGTSGRAGYEQY

clone size: few
J gene: TRBJ2-7
D gene: -
V gene: TRBV7-2
CDR3 protein: ASSPGPSRNYEQY

clone size: -
J gene: TRBJ1-1
D gene: -
V gene: TRBV29-1
CDR3 protein: SVREPHTEAF

clone size: few
J gene: TRBJ1-2
D gene: -
V gene: TRBV7-9
CDR3 protein: ASSPGEGLSYT

clone size: -
J gene: TRBJ2-1
D gene: TRBD2
V gene: TRBV4-1
CDR3 protein: ASSQVGLAGDEQF

clone size: -
J gene: TRBJ2-5
D gene: TRBD2
V gene: TRBV11-3
CDR3 protein: ASSLDGTSVQETQY

clone size: few
J gene: TRBJ2-3
D gene: -
V gene: TRBV4-2
CDR3 protein: ASSQEASPSTDTQY

clone size: -
J gene: TRBJ2-1
D gene: TRBD2
V gene: TRBV6-1
CDR3 protein: ASSAPSGTSGANEQF

clone size: few
J gene: TRBJ1-2
D gene: -
V gene: TRBV12-3/TRBV12-4
CDR3 protein: ASSSRPGAST

clone size: -
J gene: TRBJ2-5
D gene: TRBD2
V gene: TRBV7-2
CDR3 protein: ASSLQAGAVETQY

clone size: many
J gene: TRBJ1-5
D gene: -
V gene: TRBV7-6
CDR3 protein: ASSLGPPNSNQPQH

clone size: few
J gene: TRBJ2-7
D gene: -
V gene: TRBV3-1
CDR3 protein: ASSQGRYGYSGY

clone size: -
J gene: TRBJ2-1
D gene: TRBD2
V gene: TRBV4-1
CDR3 protein: ASSHSLAGLNEQF

clone size: -
J gene: TRBJ2-1
D gene: TRBD2
V gene: TRBV12-3/TRBV12-4
CDR3 protein: ASSLGLAGGIEQF

clone size: few
J gene: TRBJ2-2
D gene: -
V gene: TRBV14
CDR3 protein: ASSQAPNTGELF

clone size: -
J gene: TRBJ1-2
D gene: -
V gene: TRBV20-1
CDR3 protein: SARVQPLNYGYT

clone size: few
J gene: TRBJ2-1
D gene: TRBD2
V gene: TRBV24-1
CDR3 protein: ATSEPGTSGFNEQF

clone size: -
J gene: TRBJ2-1
D gene: -
V gene: TRBV5-1
CDR3 protein: ASSLEATSNEQF

clone size: -
J gene: TRBJ2-1
D gene: -
V gene: TRBV19
CDR3 protein: ASSIDRGGEQF

clone size: -
J gene: TRBJ1-1
D gene: -
V gene: TRBV6-5
CDR3 protein: ASSHSGTEAF

clone size: -
J gene: TRBJ1-5
D gene: -
V gene: TRBV15
CDR3 protein: ATSRDRSTQPQH

clone size: -
J gene: TRBJ2-3
D gene: -
V gene: TRBV7-2
CDR3 protein: ASSPVDGDTDTQY

clone size: few
J gene: TRBJ1-1
D gene: -
V gene: TRBV5-1
CDR3 protein: ASSFQGSNTEAF

clone size: -
J gene: TRBJ1-1
D gene: TRBD1
V gene: TRBV19
CDR3 protein: ASSRVDRVTNTEAF

clone size: few
J gene: TRBJ2-3
D gene: -
V gene: TRBV12-3/TRBV12-4
CDR3 protein: ASSLLATDTQY

clone size: -
J gene: TRBJ2-7
D gene: TRBD2
V gene: TRBV7-9
CDR3 protein: ASSPRTSGSRVSYEQY

clone size: -
J gene: TRBJ2-1
D gene: -
V gene: TRBV7-2
CDR3 protein: ASSAGTRAVKEQF

clone size: few
J gene: TRBJ1-3
D gene: -
V gene: TRBV5-6
CDR3 protein: ASSPRRSSGNTIY

clone size: once
J gene: TRBJ2-4
D gene: -
V gene: TRBV5-5
CDR3 protein: ASSLFEGSEY

clone size: few
J gene: TRBJ2-1
D gene: TRBD2
V gene: TRBV5-1
CDR3 protein: ASSLVGGNSYNEQF

clone size: -
J gene: TRBJ2-7
D gene: -
V gene: TRBV9
CDR3 protein: ASSPGLDYEQY

clone size: -
J gene: TRBJ1-5
D gene: -
V gene: TRBV24-1
CDR3 protein: ATSDSDSNQPQH

clone size: few
J gene: TRBJ2-2
D gene: TRBD2
V gene: TRBV4-2
CDR3 protein: AKTSPGTGELF

clone size: -
J gene: TRBJ1-4
D gene: -
V gene: TRBV6-1
CDR3 protein: ASSIRQALNEKLF

clone size: few
J gene: TRBJ1-3
D gene: TRBD1
V gene: TRBV29-1
CDR3 protein: SVEDQDREHTIY

clone size: -
J gene: TRBJ1-5
D gene: -
V gene: TRBV12-3/TRBV12-4
CDR3 protein: ASSPLGPVNQPQH

clone size: -
J gene: TRBJ2-7
D gene: -
V gene: TRBV11-2
CDR3 protein: ASSLAAGHYEQY

clone size: -
J gene: TRBJ2-1
D gene: TRBD2
V gene: TRBV7-8
CDR3 protein: ASSLDRGLYSEQF

clone size: -
J gene: TRBJ2-1
D gene: -
V gene: TRBV29-1
CDR3 protein: SVSDNEQF

clone size: few
J gene: TRBJ2-5
D gene: TRBD2
V gene: TRBV5-1
CDR3 protein: ASGNGLAGVGETQY

clone size: -
J gene: TRBJ2-2
D gene: TRBD2
V gene: TRBV30
CDR3 protein: AYLSGVAGGPGNTGELF

clone size: -
J gene: TRBJ2-7
D gene: TRBD1
V gene: TRBV7-6
CDR3 protein: ASSLATGERAEQY

clone size: few
J gene: TRBJ2-7
D gene: -
V gene: TRBV29-1
CDR3 protein: SVGPSSYEQY

clone size: -
J gene: TRBJ1-5
D gene: -
V gene: TRBV9
CDR3 protein: ASSVDGSGQPQH

clone size: -
J gene: TRBJ1-4
D gene: -
V gene: TRBV4-1
CDR3 protein: ASSQDRGNEKLF

clone size: once
J gene: TRBJ1-4
D gene: -
V gene: TRBV28
CDR3 protein: ASSLGGRNEKLF

clone size: few
J gene: TRBJ2-2
D gene: TRBD1
V gene: TRBV12-3/TRBV12-4
CDR3 protein: ASSYRGRTGELF

clone size: -
J gene: TRBJ2-3
D gene: -
V gene: TRBV12-3/TRBV12-4
CDR3 protein: ASSPRDNTQY

clone size: -
J gene: TRBJ1-2
D gene: -
V gene: TRBV7-6
CDR3 protein: ASSPSAGANYGYT

clone size: -
J gene: TRBJ1-5
D gene: -
V gene: TRBV25-1
CDR3 protein: ASSATTSGGSNQPQH

clone size: -
J gene: TRBJ2-4
D gene: -
V gene: TRBV5-1
CDR3 protein: ASSLVEGHLAKNIQY

clone size: few
J gene: TRBJ1-1
D gene: TRBD1
V gene: TRBV12-3/TRBV12-4
CDR3 protein: ASSYRGTNTEAF

clone size: few
J gene: TRBJ2-7
D gene: TRBD2
V gene: TRBV6-2/TRBV6-3
CDR3 protein: ASSSPGLAGIYEQY

clone size: -
J gene: TRBJ1-2
D gene: -
V gene: TRBV20-1
CDR3 protein: SASLQGNGYT

clone size: few
J gene: TRBJ1-2
D gene: -
V gene: TRBV5-1
CDR3 protein: ASSLEVGPDYGYT

clone size: -
J gene: TRBJ2-1
D gene: -
V gene: TRBV5-1
CDR3 protein: ASSSGQLSNEQF

clone size: -
J gene: TRBJ2-1
D gene: -
V gene: TRBV24-1
CDR3 protein: ATSDPRPPPGQF

clone size: few
J gene: TRBJ2-3
D gene: TRBD2
V gene: TRBV6-5
CDR3 protein: ASSYSGLAGAVDTQY